Presented here are 24 T cell receptor beta chains from one specimen sequenced in a study of blood T cells in healthy people across ages (dated by TCRdb to about 2015). Receptor amplification or capture employed 5' RACE. TCRdb shows the sequencer as Illumina HiSeq 2500. The second PCR ran for about 7 to 11 cycles and used a J-beta primer mix along with a sample-barcoded 5' primer. TCRdb reprocessing: public reads trimmed at Q25 with fastp, clones called with MiXCR, in-frame beta chains kept. Under each unique CDR3 protein, matching rows form one entry showing the most common genes and DNA. The sample table contains roughly 1 million distinct CDR3 sequences; only one count was recorded for less than 25% of them. The biggest ten clones account for about 0.72% of the sample. These data also featured in a second study, about T cells of mothers and their children.

The sample taken for sequencing was blood. Every receptor here comes from a girl aged 2 to 9 in good health.

The DNA for the CDR3 is TGTGCCAGCAGCCCCGCCGGGGGGACCTGGAACACTGAAGCTTTCTTT. This codes for CASSPAGGTWNTEAFF. This chain joins TRBV7-9 and TRBJ1-1, with a weak D call TRBD1 (5 bases). Trimming removed 5 bases at V and 1 base at J, with 17 bases between. The CDR3 extends over 16 amino acids. Per germline, CDR1 SEHNR and CDR2 FQNEAQ (reference sequence).

This sequence joins TRBV7-2 and TRBJ2-1, with 7 nucleotides matching TRBD1. The DNA end is more similar to TRBJ2-7, so the J call may be wrong. The germline CDR1 and CDR2 sequences are SGHTA and FQGNSA. The CDR3 length is 15 residues. Written as DNA, the CDR3 is TGTGCCAGCAGCTTTGTAGGGGACAGCTCCTACGAGCAGTACTTC. It specifies CASSFVGDSSYEQYF.

This chain connects TRBV4-3 to TRBJ2-2; D gene ambiguous. Germline CDR1 LGHNA, CDR2 YSLEER. The CDR3 runs to 15 residues. Trimming pared 0 bases from V and 0 bases from J, leaving 5 bases between. CDR3 residues: CASSQEPANTGELFF. The CDR3 DNA reads as TGCGCCAGCAGCCAAGAGCCTGCGAACACCGGGGAGCTGTTTTTT.

This clonotype was found a few times. The V and J genes are TRBV29-1 and TRBJ2-6; perhaps TRBD2 as D (7 bases). This CDR3 has 16 amino acids. Germline CDR1 and CDR2: SQVTM and ANQGSEA. V dropped 7 bases and J dropped 2 bases, with 18 bases sitting between them. CDR3 sequence: CSALGTGGPGANVLTF. The CDR3 coding sequence is TGCAGCGCCTTAGGGACGGGGGGCCCTGGGGCCAACGTCCTGACTTTC.

There are many counts of this clonotype. The chain has TRBV7-2 and TRBJ2-5, with 7 bases fitting TRBD1. With V trimmed by 5 bases and J by 2 bases, 5 bases remained unmatched. CDR1 is SGHTA, CDR2 FQGNSA, per germline. This CDR3 is built from 14 residues. The CDR3 sequence is CASSRWTGQETQYF. CDR3 nucleotide sequence: TGTGCCAGCAGCCGATGGACAGGACAAGAGACCCAGTACTTC.

The chain couples TRBV12-3 or TRBV12-4 to TRBJ2-2, with 14 bases matching TRBD2. With V trimmed by 3 bases and J by 3 bases, 6 bases remained unmatched. This CDR3 spans 18 amino acids. The CDR3 protein is CASSFTGGLAGDTGELFF. The CDR3 DNA reads as TGTGCCAGCAGTTTCACAGGGGGACTAGCGGGGGACACCGGGGAGCTGTTTTTT.

The chain carries TRBV7-2 and TRBJ2-1, with TRBD2 as a possible D gene (6 bases). Trimming removed 3 bases from V and 9 bases from J, with 15 bases in between. CDR3 length: 14 amino acids. Looked up from germline, CDR1 is SGHTA and CDR2 is FQGNSA. CDR3 amino acids: CASSFPGDIGEQFF. CDR3 bases: TGTGCCAGCAGCTTTCCGGGGGATATAGGTGAGCAGTTCTTC.

This rearrangement joins TRBV11-3 to TRBJ2-7, with D tentatively TRBD1 or TRBD2 (5 bases each). The CDR3 length is 14 residues. The ends were cut back, 7 bases at V and 1 base at J, with 14 bases in the middle. Germline assignment: CDR1 SGHNT and CDR2 YENEEA. The CDR3 reads CASKLGWGSYEQYF. The CDR3 DNA sequence: TGTGCCAGCAAGTTAGGGTGGGGGTCCTACGAGCAGTACTTC.

The V call is TRBV24-1, the J call TRBJ1-1, with D unclear. In germline, CDR1 is KGHDR, CDR2 SFDVKD. The length of the CDR3 is 12 residues. V was clipped by 6 bases and J by 1 base, with 5 bases between them. In DNA, the CDR3 is TGTGCCACCAGTCAGACGAACACTGAAGCTTTCTTT. Amino acids: CATSQTNTEAFF.

The table lists this clonotype with a few counts. V is TRBV20-1 and J is TRBJ2-3; D is unclear. The CDR3 loop spans 14 amino acids. Germline CDR1 and CDR2: DFQATT and SNEGSKA (reference sequence). V was trimmed by 0 bases and J by 4 bases, leaving 11 bases between them. The CDR3 loop reads CSARDPVTADTQYF. In DNA form, the CDR3 reads TGCAGTGCTAGAGATCCTGTAACAGCAGATACGCAGTATTTT.

V usage is TRBV2 and J usage is TRBJ2-2; D not certain. The CDR3 extends over 15 amino acids. In germline, CDR1 is SNHLY, CDR2 FYNNEI. Trimming removed 7 bases at V and 9 bases at J, with 21 bases between. The CDR3 reads CASNPTADSGRELFF. The CDR3 nucleotides are TGTGCCAGCAATCCGACGGCCGATTCAGGAAGGGAGCTGTTTTTT.

The chain recombines TRBV25-1 with TRBJ1-2; D not certain. The CDR3 extends over 12 amino acids. Germline values: CDR1 MGHDK, CDR2 SYGVNS. Between the trimmed V and J ends, which lost 3 bases and 4 bases, there was a span of 6 bases. CDR3 protein: CASSDWVYGYTF. The CDR3 coding sequence is TGTGCCAGCAGTGATTGGGTCTATGGCTACACCTTC.

The sample holds a few counts of this clonotype. The chain employs TRBV28 and TRBJ1-2; TRBD1 agrees at 11 bases. CDR1 is MDHEN and CDR2 is SYDVKM in the germline V gene. The CDR3 contains 13 residues. Trimming at V came to 4 bases and at J to 8 bases, leaving 3 bases not matched to a gene. CDR3 DNA sequence: TGTGCCAGCAGTTCAGGACAGGGGGCGGGCTACACCTTC. The encoded protein is CASSSGQGAGYTF.

Points on this clonotype: Germline and junction disagree at one end, which may indicate a read error. This chain uses TRBV7-9 with TRBJ2-5, with TRBD2 identical over 8 bases. This CDR3 is 13 amino acids long. From germline, CDR1 is SEHNR and CDR2 FQNEAQ (reference sequence). The CDR3 DNA follows: TGTGCCAGCAGCTCCGCCGGGACTAGTCACGCGTTCTTC. The encoded protein is CASSSAGTSHAFF.

The chain uses TRBV20-1 and TRBJ2-5, with D perhaps being TRBD1 or TRBD2 (6 bases each). The ends were cut back, 3 bases at V and 5 bases at J, with 19 bases in the middle. CDR3 length: 15 amino acids. Looked up from germline, CDR1 is DFQATT and CDR2 is SNEGSKA (reference sequence). The CDR3 here is CSARLWMGGRETQYF. The CDR3 nucleotides read TGCAGTGCTAGGTTGTGGATGGGGGGCCGCGAGACCCAGTACTTC.

This clonotype was found a few times. The rearrangement uses TRBV4-2 and TRBJ1-4; unclear D gene. The CDR3 has 16 residues. CDR1 is LGHNA, CDR2 YNFKEQ, per germline. Trimming removed 4 bases at V and 8 bases at J, with 20 bases between. CDR3 nucleotides: TGTGCCAGCAGCCCGACCGGCGACGGATATCAGGAAAAACTGTTTTTT. Its translation: CASSPTGDGYQEKLFF.

The chain joins TRBV13 to TRBJ2-5; D perhaps matches TRBD2 (6 bases). The DNA matches TRBJ2-7 better at its end, which makes the J call doubtful. Germline V gene lookup returns CDR1 PRHDT and CDR2 FYEKMQ (reference sequence). This CDR3 comprises 14 residues. The chain's CDR3 is CASSLRGESYEQYF. The CDR3 DNA reads TGTGCCAGCAGCTTACGCGGGGAATCCTACGAGCAGTACTTC.

This chain connects TRBV3-1 to TRBJ2-5, with a possible D match to TRBD2 (6 bases). Germline-derived CDR1 and CDR2 are LGHDT and YNNKEL (reference sequence). Trimming took off 5 bases at V and 9 bases at J, with 25 bases between the two ends. This CDR3 is built from 16 residues. For the CDR3, the DNA is TGTGCCAGCAGCTCATCCCCCCCCAGCGGGTCCGGGGCCCAGTACTTC. Translation gives CASSSSPPSGSGAQYF.

The chain recombines TRBV28 with TRBJ2-5; D is uncertain. The J call may be incorrect, as the DNA end agrees better with TRBJ2-1. The CDR3 length is 14 residues. Germline CDR1 is MDHEN and CDR2 is SYDVKM. CDR3 region: CASSLGIPYNEQFF. The CDR3 DNA reads as TGTGCCAGCAGTTTGGGTATACCTTACAATGAGCAGTTCTTC.

This chain uses TRBV7-9 with TRBJ2-3; D uncertain. The CDR3 runs to 14 residues. Per the germline V gene, CDR1 is SEHNR and CDR2 is FQNEAQ (reference sequence). With 5 bases removed from V and 4 bases from J, the gap between germline ends came to 13 bases. The CDR3 is CASSPTGSADTQYF. CDR3 nucleotides: TGTGCCAGCAGCCCGACGGGCAGCGCAGATACGCAGTATTTT.

The chain couples TRBV15 to TRBJ2-7; tentatively, D is TRBD1 or TRBD2 (5 bases each). The J call could be wrong; TRBJ2-5 is a better fit for the DNA end. The CDR3 sequence is 14 residues long. The germline gives CDR1 LNHNV, CDR2 YYDKDF (reference sequence). CDR3 bases: TGTGCCACCAGCAGAGTTTCAGGGAGAGAGACCCAGTACTTC. Its protein is CATSRVSGRETQYF.

The table lists this clonotype with a few counts. The chain uses TRBV2 and TRBJ1-4; D unresolved. This CDR3 comprises 14 residues. With 1 base removed from V and 5 bases from J, the gap between germline ends came to 8 bases. Germline loops: CDR1 SNHLY, CDR2 FYNNEI. This CDR3 is CASSEGPRNEKLFF. Written as DNA, the CDR3 is TGTGCCAGCAGTGAAGGCCCTCGAAATGAAAAACTGTTTTTT.

This clonotype was picked up one time. This chain connects TRBV7-2 to TRBJ1-4, with 7 bases fitting TRBD1. Germline V gene sequence: CDR1 SGHTA, CDR2 FQGNSA. This CDR3 has 16 residues. V gave up 4 bases and J gave up 5 bases; unmatched junction bases: 10. CDR3 DNA: TGTGCCAGCAGCTCGACGCACAGGGGAGGGAATGAAAAACTGTTTTTT. Its protein product is CASSSTHRGGNEKLFF.

Only a few counts were recorded for this clonotype. This chain uses TRBV28 with TRBJ1-2; a weak D match, TRBD1 (5 bases). Germline V gives CDR1 MDHEN, CDR2 SYDVKM. V was shortened by 8 bases and J by 4 bases, with 17 bases between the two germline ends. The CDR3 is 14 residues long. DNA of the CDR3: TGTGCCAGCCGGATTTTCTCCGGGACCTATGGCTACACCTTC. Translating gives CASRIFSGTYGYTF.